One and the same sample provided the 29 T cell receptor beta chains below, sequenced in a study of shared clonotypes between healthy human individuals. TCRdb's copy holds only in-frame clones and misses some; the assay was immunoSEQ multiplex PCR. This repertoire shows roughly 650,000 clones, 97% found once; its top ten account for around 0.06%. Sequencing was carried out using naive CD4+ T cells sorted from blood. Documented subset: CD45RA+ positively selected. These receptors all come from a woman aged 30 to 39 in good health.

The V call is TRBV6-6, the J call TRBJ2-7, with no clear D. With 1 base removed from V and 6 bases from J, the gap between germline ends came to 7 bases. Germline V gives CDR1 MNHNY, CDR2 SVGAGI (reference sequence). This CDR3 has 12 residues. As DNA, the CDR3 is TGTGCCAGCAGTTACTATGCCGGCGAGCAGTACTTC. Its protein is CASSYYAGEQYF.

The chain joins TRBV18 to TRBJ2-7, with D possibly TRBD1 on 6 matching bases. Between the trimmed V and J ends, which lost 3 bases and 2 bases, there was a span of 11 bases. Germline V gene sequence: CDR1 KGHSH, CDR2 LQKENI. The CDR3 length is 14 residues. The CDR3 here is CASSPEGVPYEQYF. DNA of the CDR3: TGTGCCAGCTCACCCGAGGGGGTACCCTACGAGCAGTACTTC.

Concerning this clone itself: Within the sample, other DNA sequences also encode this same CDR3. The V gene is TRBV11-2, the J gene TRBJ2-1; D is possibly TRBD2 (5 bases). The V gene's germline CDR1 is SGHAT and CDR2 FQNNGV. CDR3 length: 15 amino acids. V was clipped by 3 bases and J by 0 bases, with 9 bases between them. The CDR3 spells CASSFSSGSYNEQFF. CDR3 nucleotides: TGTGCCAGCAGCTTTAGCAGCGGCTCCTACAATGAGCAGTTCTTC. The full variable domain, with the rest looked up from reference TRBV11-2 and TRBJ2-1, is EAGVAQSPRYKIIEKRQSVAFWCNPISGHATLYWYQQILGQGPKLLIQFQNNGVVDDSQLPKDRFSAERLKGVDSTLKIQPAKLEDSAVYLCASSFSSGSYNEQFFGPGTRLTVL.

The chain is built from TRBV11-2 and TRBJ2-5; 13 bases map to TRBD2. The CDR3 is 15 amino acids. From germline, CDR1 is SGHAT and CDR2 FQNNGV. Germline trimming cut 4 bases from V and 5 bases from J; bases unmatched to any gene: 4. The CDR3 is CASSSGLAGPETQYF. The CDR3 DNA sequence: TGTGCCAGCAGCTCGGGACTAGCGGGACCCGAGACCCAGTACTTC.

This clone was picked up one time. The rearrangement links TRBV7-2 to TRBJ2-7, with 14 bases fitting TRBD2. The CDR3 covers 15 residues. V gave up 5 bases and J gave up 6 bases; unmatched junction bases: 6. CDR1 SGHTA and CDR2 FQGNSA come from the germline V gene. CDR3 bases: TGTGCCAGCAGCGCTGGACTAGCGGGAGGCCTCGAGCAGTACTTC. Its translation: CASSAGLAGGLEQYF. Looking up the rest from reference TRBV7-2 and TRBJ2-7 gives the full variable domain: GAGVSQSPSNKVTEKGKDVELRCDPISGHTALYWYRQSLGQGLEFLIYFQGNSAPDKSGLPSDRFSAERTGGSVSTLTIQRTQQEDSAVYLCASSAGLAGGLEQYFGPGTRLTVT.

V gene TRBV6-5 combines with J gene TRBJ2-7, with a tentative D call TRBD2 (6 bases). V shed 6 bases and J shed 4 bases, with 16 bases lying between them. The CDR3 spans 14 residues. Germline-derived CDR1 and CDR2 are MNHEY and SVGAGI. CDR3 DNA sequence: TGTGCCAGCAGCCCGGGACTTGGCGGGTACGAGCAGTACTTC. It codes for CASSPGLGGYEQYF.

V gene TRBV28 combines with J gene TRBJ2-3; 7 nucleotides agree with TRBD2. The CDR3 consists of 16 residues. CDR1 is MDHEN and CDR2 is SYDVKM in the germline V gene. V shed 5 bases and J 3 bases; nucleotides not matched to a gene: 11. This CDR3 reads CASSPSPGRGTDTQYF. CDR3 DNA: TGTGCCAGCAGTCCCTCTCCGGGGCGGGGGACAGATACGCAGTATTTT.

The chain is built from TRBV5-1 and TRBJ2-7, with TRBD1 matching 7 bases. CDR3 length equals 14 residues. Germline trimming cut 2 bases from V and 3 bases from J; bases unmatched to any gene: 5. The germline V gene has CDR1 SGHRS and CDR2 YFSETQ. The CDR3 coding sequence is TGCGCCAGCAGCTTATCCGGGACAGACTACGAGCAGTACTTC. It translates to CASSLSGTDYEQYF. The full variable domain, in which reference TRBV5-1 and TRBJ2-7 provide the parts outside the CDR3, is KAGVTQTPRYLIKTRGQQVTLSCSPISGHRSVSWYQQTPGQGLQFLFEYFSETQRNKGNFPGRFSGRQFSNSRSEMNVSTLELGDSALYLCASSLSGTDYEQYFGPGTRLTVT.

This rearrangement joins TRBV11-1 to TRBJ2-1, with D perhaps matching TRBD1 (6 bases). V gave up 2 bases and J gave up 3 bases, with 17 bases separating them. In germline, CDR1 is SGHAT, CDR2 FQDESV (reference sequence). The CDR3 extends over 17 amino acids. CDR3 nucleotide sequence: TGTGCCAGCAGCTTAAAGGCAGGACAGATTTACTACAATGAGCAGTTCTTC. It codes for CASSLKAGQIYYNEQFF.

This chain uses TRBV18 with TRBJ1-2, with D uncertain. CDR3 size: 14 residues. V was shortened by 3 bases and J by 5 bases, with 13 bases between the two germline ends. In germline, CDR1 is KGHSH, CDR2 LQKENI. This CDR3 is CASSPLTAPYGYTF. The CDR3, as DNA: TGTGCCAGCTCACCCCTGACCGCACCTTATGGCTACACCTTC.

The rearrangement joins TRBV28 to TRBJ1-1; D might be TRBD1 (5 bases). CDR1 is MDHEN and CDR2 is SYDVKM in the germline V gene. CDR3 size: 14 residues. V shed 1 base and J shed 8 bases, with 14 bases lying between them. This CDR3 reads CASSLSPSRQEAFF. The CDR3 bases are TGTGCCAGCAGTTTATCCCCTTCCCGACAGGAAGCTTTCTTT.

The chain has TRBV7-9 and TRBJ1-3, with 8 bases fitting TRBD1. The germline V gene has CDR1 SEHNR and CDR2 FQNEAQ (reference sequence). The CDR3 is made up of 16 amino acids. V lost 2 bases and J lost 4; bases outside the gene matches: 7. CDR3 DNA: TGTGCCAGCAGCTTAAGTGTGGGGACAGGAGGAAACACCATATATTTT. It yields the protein CASSLSVGTGGNTIYF.

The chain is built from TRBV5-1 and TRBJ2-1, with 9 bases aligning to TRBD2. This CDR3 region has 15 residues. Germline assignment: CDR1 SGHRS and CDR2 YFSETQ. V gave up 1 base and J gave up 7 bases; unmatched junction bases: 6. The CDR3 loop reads CASSLRVAGANEQFF. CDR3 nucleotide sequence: TGCGCCAGCAGCTTGCGAGTAGCGGGAGCTAATGAGCAGTTCTTC.

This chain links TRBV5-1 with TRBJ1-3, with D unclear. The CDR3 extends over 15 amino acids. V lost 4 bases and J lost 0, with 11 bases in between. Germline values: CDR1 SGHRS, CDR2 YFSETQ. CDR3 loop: CASSQEPDSGNTIYF. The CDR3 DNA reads TGCGCCAGCAGCCAGGAGCCAGACTCTGGAAACACCATATATTTT.

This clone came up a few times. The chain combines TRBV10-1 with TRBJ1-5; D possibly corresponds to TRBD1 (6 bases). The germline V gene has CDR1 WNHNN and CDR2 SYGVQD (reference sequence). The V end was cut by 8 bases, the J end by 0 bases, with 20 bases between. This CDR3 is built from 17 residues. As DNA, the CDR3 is TGCGCCAGCCCCCGGGCCAAGGGGGAATATAGCAATCAGCCCCAGCATTTT. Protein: CASPRAKGEYSNQPQHF.

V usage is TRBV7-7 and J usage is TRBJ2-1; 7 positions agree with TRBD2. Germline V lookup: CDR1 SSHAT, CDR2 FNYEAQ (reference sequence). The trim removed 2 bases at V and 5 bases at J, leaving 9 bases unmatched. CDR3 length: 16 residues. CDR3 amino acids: CASSLRVGRSDNEQFF. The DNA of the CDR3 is TGTGCCAGCAGCTTACGGGTCGGGAGGTCTGACAATGAGCAGTTCTTC. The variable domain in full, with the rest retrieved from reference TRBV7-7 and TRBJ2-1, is GAGVSQSPRYKVTKRGQDVTLRCDPISSHATLYWYQQALGQGPEFLTYFNYEAQPDKSGLPSDRFSAERPEGSISTLTIQRTEQRDSAMYRCASSLRVGRSDNEQFFGPGTRLTVL.

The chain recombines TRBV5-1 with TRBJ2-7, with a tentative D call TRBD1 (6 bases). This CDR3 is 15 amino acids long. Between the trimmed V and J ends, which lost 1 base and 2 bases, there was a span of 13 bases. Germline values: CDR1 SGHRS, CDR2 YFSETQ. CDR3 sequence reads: CASSLFRGDPYEQYF. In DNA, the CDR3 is TGCGCCAGCAGCTTGTTCAGGGGTGACCCCTACGAGCAGTACTTC. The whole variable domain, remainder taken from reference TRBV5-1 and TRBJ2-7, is KAGVTQTPRYLIKTRGQQVTLSCSPISGHRSVSWYQQTPGQGLQFLFEYFSETQRNKGNFPGRFSGRQFSNSRSEMNVSTLELGDSALYLCASSLFRGDPYEQYFGPGTRLTVT.

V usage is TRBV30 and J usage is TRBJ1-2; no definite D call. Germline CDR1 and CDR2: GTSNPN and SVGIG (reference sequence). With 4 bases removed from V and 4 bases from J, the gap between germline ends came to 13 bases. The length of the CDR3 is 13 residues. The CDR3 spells CAWNGVESYGYTF. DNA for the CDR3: TGTGCCTGGAACGGAGTCGAGAGCTATGGCTACACCTTC.

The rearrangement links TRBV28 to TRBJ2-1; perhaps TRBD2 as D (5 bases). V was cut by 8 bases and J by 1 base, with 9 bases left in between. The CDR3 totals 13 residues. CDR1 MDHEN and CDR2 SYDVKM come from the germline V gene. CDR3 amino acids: CASGGPSYNEQFF. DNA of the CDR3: TGTGCCAGCGGAGGCCCTTCCTACAATGAGCAGTTCTTC.

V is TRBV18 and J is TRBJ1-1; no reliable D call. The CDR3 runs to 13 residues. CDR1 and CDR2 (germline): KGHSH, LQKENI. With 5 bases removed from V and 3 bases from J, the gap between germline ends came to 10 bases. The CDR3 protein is CASSYEVDTEAFF. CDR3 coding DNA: TGTGCCAGCTCATACGAGGTGGACACTGAAGCTTTCTTT.

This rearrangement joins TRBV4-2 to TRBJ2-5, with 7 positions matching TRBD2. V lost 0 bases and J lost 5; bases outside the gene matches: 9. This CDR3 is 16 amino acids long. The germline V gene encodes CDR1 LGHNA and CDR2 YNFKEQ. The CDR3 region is CASSQERSGAGETQYF. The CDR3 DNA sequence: TGTGCCAGCAGCCAAGAGAGGAGCGGGGCAGGGGAGACCCAGTACTTC.

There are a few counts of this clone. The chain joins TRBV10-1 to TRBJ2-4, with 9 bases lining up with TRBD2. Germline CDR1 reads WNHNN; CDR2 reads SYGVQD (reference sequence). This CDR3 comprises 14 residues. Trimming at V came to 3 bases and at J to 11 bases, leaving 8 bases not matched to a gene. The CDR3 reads CASSDSGSLDFQYF. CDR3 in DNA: TGCGCCAGCAGTGATAGCGGGAGCTTAGATTTTCAGTACTTC.

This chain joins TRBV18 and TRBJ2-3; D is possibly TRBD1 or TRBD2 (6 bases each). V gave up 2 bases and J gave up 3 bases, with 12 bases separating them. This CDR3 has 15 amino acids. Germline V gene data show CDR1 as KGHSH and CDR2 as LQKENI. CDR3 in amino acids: CASSPYGGRTDTQYF. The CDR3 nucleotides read TGTGCCAGCTCACCATACGGGGGCAGAACAGATACGCAGTATTTT.

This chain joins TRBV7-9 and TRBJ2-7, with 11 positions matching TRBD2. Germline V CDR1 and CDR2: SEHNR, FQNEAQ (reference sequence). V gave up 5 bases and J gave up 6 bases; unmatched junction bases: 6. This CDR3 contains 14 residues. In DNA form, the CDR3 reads TGTGCCAGCAGCCTAACTAGCGGGAGTAGCGAGCAGTACTTC. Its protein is CASSLTSGSSEQYF.

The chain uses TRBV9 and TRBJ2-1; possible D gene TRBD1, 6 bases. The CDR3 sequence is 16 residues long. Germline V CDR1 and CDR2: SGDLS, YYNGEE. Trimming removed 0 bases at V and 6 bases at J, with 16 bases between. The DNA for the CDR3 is TGTGCCAGCAGCGTAGTAGGGACAAGGAGTTTCAATGAGCAGTTCTTC. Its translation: CASSVVGTRSFNEQFF.

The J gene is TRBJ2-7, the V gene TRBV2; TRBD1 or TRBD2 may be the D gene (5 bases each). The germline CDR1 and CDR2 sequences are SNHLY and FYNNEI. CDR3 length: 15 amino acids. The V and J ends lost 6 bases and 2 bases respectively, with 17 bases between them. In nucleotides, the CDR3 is TGTGCCAGCAGGGGGACGGGGTTTATGACCTACGAGCAGTACTTC. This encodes CASRGTGFMTYEQYF. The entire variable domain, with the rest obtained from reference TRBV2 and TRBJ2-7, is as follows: EPEVTQTPSHQVTQMGQEVILRCVPISNHLYFYWYRQILGQKVEFLVSFYNNEISEKSEIFDDQFSVERPDGSNFTLKIRSTKLEDSAMYFCASRGTGFMTYEQYFGPGTRLTVT.

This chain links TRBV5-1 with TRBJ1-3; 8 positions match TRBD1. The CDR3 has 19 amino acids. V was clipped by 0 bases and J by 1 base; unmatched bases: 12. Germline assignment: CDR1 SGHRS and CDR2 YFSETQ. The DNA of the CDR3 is TGCGCCAGCAGCTTGGCCGACAGGACAGGGTTCGGATCTGGAAACACCATATATTTT. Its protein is CASSLADRTGFGSGNTIYF.

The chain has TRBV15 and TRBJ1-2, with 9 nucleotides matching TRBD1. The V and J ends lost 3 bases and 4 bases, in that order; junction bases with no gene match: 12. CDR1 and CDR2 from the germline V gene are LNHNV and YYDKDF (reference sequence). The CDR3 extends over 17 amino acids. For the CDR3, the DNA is TGTGCCACCAGCAGCGGACAGGGGCCCCGGGTCGGCTATGGCTACACCTTC. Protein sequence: CATSSGQGPRVGYGYTF.

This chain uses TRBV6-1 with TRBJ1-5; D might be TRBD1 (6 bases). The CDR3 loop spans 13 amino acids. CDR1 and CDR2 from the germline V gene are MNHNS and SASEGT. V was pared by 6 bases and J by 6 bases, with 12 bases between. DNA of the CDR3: TGTGCCAGCAGCCCACAGGGAACTCAGCCCCAGCATTTT. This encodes CASSPQGTQPQHF.